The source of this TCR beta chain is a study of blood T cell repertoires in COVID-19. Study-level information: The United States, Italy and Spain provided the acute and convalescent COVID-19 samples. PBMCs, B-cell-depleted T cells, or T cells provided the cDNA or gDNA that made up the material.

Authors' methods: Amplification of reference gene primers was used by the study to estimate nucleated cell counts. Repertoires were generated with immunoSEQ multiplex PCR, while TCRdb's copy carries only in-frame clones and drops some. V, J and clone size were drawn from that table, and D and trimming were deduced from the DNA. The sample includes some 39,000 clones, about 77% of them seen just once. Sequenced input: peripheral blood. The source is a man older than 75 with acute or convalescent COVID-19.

The CDR3 here is CASSQRSTGEEGGQPQHF. CDR3 nucleotide sequence: TGTGCCAGCAGCCAAAGGTCTACAGGGGAGGAGGGAGGTCAGCCCCAGCATTTT. This sequence joins TRBV4-2 and TRBJ1-5; 7 bases match TRBD1. Germline CDR1 reads LGHNA; CDR2 reads YNFKEQ. The CDR3 has 18 amino acids. V lost 2 bases to trimming and J lost 6 bases; unmatched junction nucleotides: 16.